Each of the 25 T cell receptor beta chains below was sequenced from the same sample in a study of T cell responses to AZD1222 COVID-19 vaccine. Method: immunoSEQ multiplex PCR; TCRdb's copy keeps in-frame clones and lacks some. The sample shows 190,000 or so clones, more than 75% of them seen only once. The source material was peripheral blood, sampled 28 days after the second AZD1222 dose. Receptors were obtained from an adult who received the AZD1222 COVID-19 vaccine.

The chain employs TRBV9 and TRBJ2-7; 9 bases line up with TRBD1. Germline V gene sequence: CDR1 SGDLS, CDR2 YYNGEE. The CDR3 contains 13 residues. V lost 0 bases and J lost 7; bases outside the gene matches: 2. The DNA for the CDR3 is TGTGCCAGCAGCGTAGCGACAGGGGGAGAGCAGTACTTC. Translation gives CASSVATGGEQYF.

The sample holds one count of this clone. The genes are TRBV15 and TRBJ2-3, with D possibly TRBD2 on 6 matching bases. The germline CDR1 and CDR2 sequences are LNHNV and YYDKDF (reference sequence). Trimming took off 0 bases at V and 1 base at J, with 11 bases between the two ends. The CDR3 consists of 16 residues. CDR3: CATSRDRDSRTDTQYF. In DNA form, the CDR3 reads TGTGCCACCAGCAGAGATCGGGACTCCCGCACAGATACGCAGTATTTT.

The chain combines TRBV28 with TRBJ2-3, with a possible D match to TRBD1 (6 bases). Germline assignment: CDR1 MDHEN and CDR2 SYDVKM. The CDR3 is 14 amino acids. V was pared by 4 bases and J by 4 bases, with 12 bases between. CDR3 sequence reads: CASSSRGAADTQYF. The CDR3, as DNA: TGTGCCAGCAGTTCCAGGGGTGCTGCAGATACGCAGTATTTT.

V and J are TRBV7-2 and TRBJ2-1, with unresolved D. The CDR3 length is 11 residues. The V end was cut by 5 bases, the J end by 8 bases, with 7 bases between. Germline lookup yields CDR1 SGHTA and CDR2 FQGNSA. CDR3 sequence: CASSTLDEQFF. The CDR3 DNA follows: TGTGCCAGCAGCACCTTGGATGAGCAGTTCTTC.

The chain employs TRBV15 and TRBJ2-1, with 7 bases aligning to TRBD2. Germline loops: CDR1 LNHNV, CDR2 YYDKDF (reference sequence). This CDR3 is 15 amino acids long. V trimming: 1 base; J trimming: 6 bases; junction bases outside the gene matches: 6. CDR3 bases: TGTGCCACCAGCAGAGCGGGAGGAGGGGCCAATGAGCAGTTCTTC. Its translation is CATSRAGGGANEQFF. Full variable domain (outside the CDR3, taken from reference TRBV15 and TRBJ2-1): DAMVIQNPRYQVTQFGKPVTLSCSQTLNHNVMYWYQQKSSQAPKLLFHYYDKDFNNEADTPDNFQSRRPNTSFCFLDIRSPGLGDTAMYLCATSRAGGGANEQFFGPGTRLTVL.

The chain employs TRBV6-5 and TRBJ2-1; D tentatively fits TRBD1 or TRBD2 (5 bases each). Trimming left V 2 bases short and J 4 bases short, with 15 bases between. The CDR3 covers 16 residues. The V gene's germline CDR1 is MNHEY and CDR2 SVGAGI. In nucleotides, the CDR3 is TGTGCCAGCAGTTACCATGGGGGAGCACGATACAATGAGCAGTTCTTC. It codes for CASSYHGGARYNEQFF.

J is TRBJ1-2 and V is TRBV19; a possible D gene is TRBD1 (5 bases). This CDR3 has 13 residues. Germline V gives CDR1 LNHDA, CDR2 SQIVND (reference sequence). V gave up 4 bases and J gave up 4 bases, with 10 bases separating them. The CDR3 region has the DNA TGTGCCAGTAGTAAAGGCAGGGTCTATGGCTACACCTTC. Its translation is CASSKGRVYGYTF. The complete variable domain, with remaining parts taken from reference TRBV19 and TRBJ1-2, reads DGGITQSPKYLFRKEGQNVTLSCEQNLNHDAMYWYRQDPGQGLRLIYYSQIVNDFQKGDIAEGYSVSREKKESFPLTVTSAQKNPTAFYLCASSKGRVYGYTFGSGTRLTVV.

The rearrangement links TRBV25-1 to TRBJ1-2; no clear D gene. The CDR3 length is 14 residues. The germline V and J ends were trimmed by 2 bases and 5 bases, with 12 bases remaining between them. CDR1 and CDR2 from the germline V gene are MGHDK and SYGVNS. The CDR3 loop is CASSERGTQYGYTF. DNA for the CDR3: TGTGCCAGCAGTGAACGAGGTACCCAATATGGCTACACCTTC.

The genes are TRBV5-1 and TRBJ2-5; a weak D match, TRBD2 (5 bases). The CDR3 is 16 amino acids. Trimming took off 0 bases at V and 1 base at J, with 13 bases between the two ends. Germline CDR1 SGHRS, CDR2 YFSETQ. CDR3 in DNA: TGCGCCAGCAGCTTGGAGGGAGCCCCGGGCCAAGAGACCCAGTACTTC. Encoded protein: CASSLEGAPGQETQYF.

This chain uses TRBV5-1 with TRBJ2-2; possible D gene TRBD2, 6 bases. The length of the CDR3 is 16 residues. Trimming pared 0 bases from V and 4 bases from J, leaving 13 bases between. Germline V CDR1 and CDR2: SGHRS, YFSETQ. The DNA of the CDR3 is TGCGCCAGCAGCTTGGCCCGGGGGTGGACCACCGGGGAGCTGTTTTTT. Amino acid sequence: CASSLARGWTTGELFF.

This sequence joins TRBV5-5 and TRBJ1-1; 8 positions match TRBD1. V gave up 1 base and J gave up 0 bases; unmatched junction bases: 2. In germline, CDR1 is SGHKS, CDR2 YYEKEE (reference sequence). This CDR3 is built from 15 residues. CDR3 residues: CASSLTGGVNTEAFF. CDR3 coding DNA: TGTGCCAGCAGCTTGACAGGGGGGGTGAACACTGAAGCTTTCTTT.

The chain couples TRBV7-3 to TRBJ2-7, with D unclear. The ends were cut back, 4 bases at V and 9 bases at J, with 10 bases in the middle. The CDR3 extends over 11 amino acids. Germline V gives CDR1 SGHTA, CDR2 FQGTGA. CDR3 DNA: TGTGCCAGCAGCTCCCTGGCTGGGCAGTACTTC. It encodes CASSSLAGQYF.

The chain has TRBV6-2 or TRBV6-3 and TRBJ2-3, with D unclear. Germline assignment: CDR1 MNHEY and CDR2 SVGEGT. Trimming stripped 2 bases from V and 9 bases from J, with 15 bases between. CDR3 length equals 14 residues. CDR3 DNA: TGTGCCAGCAGTTACGACGGAGTCCAAGGCACGCAGTATTTT. It yields the protein CASSYDGVQGTQYF.

The chain uses TRBV7-6 and TRBJ2-5, with 8 positions matching TRBD1. V gave up 3 bases and J gave up 4 bases; unmatched junction bases: 10. The CDR3 spans 16 residues. The V gene's germline CDR1 is SGHVS and CDR2 FNYEAQ. DNA of the CDR3: TGTGCCAGCAGCTTCCCGGGACAGGTCCGTGGAGAGACCCAGTACTTC. Its protein is CASSFPGQVRGETQYF.

The chain is built from TRBV7-9 and TRBJ2-1; TRBD1 is a possible D gene (5 bases). The V and J ends lost 4 bases and 0 bases respectively, with 13 bases between them. Germline V gene sequence: CDR1 SEHNR, CDR2 FQNEAQ (reference sequence). CDR3 size: 16 residues. CDR3 region: CASSSRPTVSYNEQFF. CDR3 nucleotide sequence: TGTGCCAGCAGCTCCCGACCGACAGTCTCCTACAATGAGCAGTTCTTC.

This clone showed up just once. CDR3: CASSQGHIQYF. For the CDR3, the DNA is TGTGCCAGCAGCCAAGGACACATTCAGTACTTC. This rearrangement joins TRBV3-1 (or the pseudogene TRBV3-2) to TRBJ2-4; D gene uncertain. Looked up from germline, CDR1 is LGHDT and CDR2 is YNNKEL (reference sequence). Trimming took off 1 base at V and 8 bases at J, with 3 bases between the two ends. This CDR3 has 11 residues.

V usage is TRBV14 and J usage is TRBJ1-3, with 9 bases fitting TRBD1. CDR1 and CDR2 from the germline V gene are SGHDN and FVKESK. The CDR3 is made up of 14 amino acids. V dropped 3 bases and J dropped 4; count of bases not matched to a gene: 1. In DNA, the CDR3 is TGTGCCAGCAGCCAGGACAGGGGCGGAAACACCATATATTTT. Translated: CASSQDRGGNTIYF.

The chain employs TRBV5-6 and TRBJ1-2; 8 nucleotides align to TRBD1. Germline CDR1 SGHDT, CDR2 YYEEEE. The CDR3 runs to 16 residues. Unmatched junction bases numbered 7, after V lost 3 bases and J lost 0 bases. CDR3: CASSSGQVQANYGYTF. CDR3 DNA: TGTGCCAGCAGCTCGGGACAGGTCCAAGCTAACTATGGCTACACCTTC.

The chain uses TRBV15 and TRBJ1-4, with 8 positions matching TRBD1. Losses at the gene ends were 6 bases for V and 10 bases for J; bases not matched to a gene: 7. CDR1 is LNHNV, CDR2 YYDKDF, per germline (reference sequence). The CDR3 loop spans 13 amino acids. The CDR3 nucleotides are TGTGCCACCAGATTTCAGGGGGCAGGAAAACTGTTTTTT. This sequence encodes CATRFQGAGKLFF.

V gene TRBV30 combines with J gene TRBJ2-7; D uncertain. The germline V and J ends were trimmed by 4 bases and 5 bases, with 9 bases remaining between them. From germline, CDR1 is GTSNPN and CDR2 SVGIG (reference sequence). The CDR3 totals 11 residues. The CDR3 coding sequence is TGTGCCTGGACCTCTTCCCACGAGCAGTACTTC. This gives the protein CAWTSSHEQYF.

In its sample, this clone was seen once. The chain recombines TRBV19 with TRBJ2-6; no clear D. Germline CDR1 is LNHDA and CDR2 is SQIVND (reference sequence). CDR3 length: 14 residues. Trimming pared 3 bases from V and 1 base from J, leaving 4 bases between. CDR3 protein: CASSIGSGANVLTF. The CDR3 DNA reads as TGTGCCAGTAGTATTGGATCTGGGGCCAACGTCCTGACTTTC. The full variable domain, completed using reference TRBV19 and TRBJ2-6, is DGGITQSPKYLFRKEGQNVTLSCEQNLNHDAMYWYRQDPGQGLRLIYYSQIVNDFQKGDIAEGYSVSREKKESFPLTVTSAQKNPTAFYLCASSIGSGANVLTFGAGSRLTVL.

The CDR3 here is CASSLTGTDEQYF. CDR3 coding DNA: TGTGCCAGCAGCTTAACGGGAACCGACGAGCAGTACTTC. The J gene is TRBJ2-7, the V gene TRBV5-6; weak D call: TRBD2 (5 bases). V was shortened by 2 bases and J by 5 bases, with 11 bases between the two germline ends. Germline V gene lookup returns CDR1 SGHDT and CDR2 YYEEEE. The CDR3 loop spans 13 amino acids.

This clone occurred once. CDR3: CASSFGTGKTQYF. Written as DNA, the CDR3 is TGTGCCAGCAGCTTCGGGACAGGGAAGACCCAGTACTTC. The chain joins TRBV11-1 to TRBJ2-5; 9 bases agree with TRBD1. V was pared by 3 bases and J by 6 bases, with 2 bases of the junction left unmatched. This CDR3 has 13 residues. CDR1 and CDR2 (germline): SGHAT, FQDESV (reference sequence).

The rearrangement links TRBV5-5 to TRBJ2-7, with TRBD1 matching over 10 bases. The CDR3 consists of 15 residues. Germline loops: CDR1 SGHKS, CDR2 YYEKEE (reference sequence). The V gene end was trimmed by 2 bases and the J gene end by 4 bases; junction bases not matched to a gene: 6. CDR3 coding DNA: TGTGCCAGCAGCTTTTCCCAGGGACAGGGGTACGAGCAGTACTTC. Translated: CASSFSQGQGYEQYF.

This clone was recorded once. The chain recombines TRBV18 with TRBJ2-7; 7 positions agree with TRBD1. The germline V gene has CDR1 KGHSH and CDR2 LQKENI. This CDR3 has 14 amino acids. V lost 4 bases and J lost 5; bases outside the gene matches: 8. In DNA form, the CDR3 reads TGTGCCAGCTCACTCAAGAGGACAGGAGACGAGCAGTACTTC. Encoded protein: CASSLKRTGDEQYF.